The clone carrying this TCR beta chain showed up just once. Only in-frame clones appear in the TCRdb table, and some are missing; sequencing was by immunoSEQ multiplex PCR. The sample shows roughly 200,000 clones, 70% to 90% of them seen only once. The CDR3 spans 17 residues. Trimming removed 0 bases from V and 4 bases from J, with 16 bases in between. Germline V CDR1 and CDR2: LNHNV, YYDKDF (reference sequence). These data originate in a study of blood T cell repertoires in COVID-19. Study information: Italy, Spain and the United States were the sources of the convalescent and acute COVID-19 samples. PBMCs, B-cell-depleted T cells, or T cells provided the cDNA or gDNA that made up the material.

The TCR comes from a human donor with active or convalescent COVID-19. The donor label of this sample is uncertain. Sequencing was carried out using peripheral blood. The rearrangement links TRBV15 to TRBJ2-1, with a possible D match to TRBD2 (5 bases). In DNA, the CDR3 is TGTGCCACCAGCAGAGATCGCGGGTCAGATAGTTACAATGAGCAGTTCTTC. Translated, it gives CATSRDRGSDSYNEQFF.